This is a list of T cell receptor beta chains from one sample in a study of T-cell memory formation after mild COVID-19. TCRdb re-analysed the 5' RACE reads in MiXCR, keeping a single row per CDR3 protein. The table lists 350,000 to 400,000 distinct CDR3 sequences, 13% to 15% of them singletons, with under 25% in the top ten. What was sequenced was PBMCs or a T cell subset sorted from them (not recorded which). These receptors originate from a young man who had mild COVID-19 (a few samples of this study predate the infection). Cell type and time point are not known. CDR3s include the opening cysteine and the closing phenylalanine or tryptophan. The order of the fields is D gene, J gene, clone size, V gene, CDR3 DNA, CDR3 protein. A D gene is named only where the DNA matches it firmly. For some rows the clone size is stated as once, few or many, or as a class when expanded; others skip it.

d_gene: TRBD1
j_gene: TRBJ2-5
abundance: few
v_gene: TRBV7-7
CDR3nt: TGTGCTAGCAGCACAGGGGGCGATATCGAGACCCAGTACTTC
CDR3aa: CASSTGGDIETQYF

d_gene: TRBD2
j_gene: TRBJ2-2
abundance: few
v_gene: TRBV5-1
CDR3nt: TGCGCCAGCAGCTTGCGGCTAGCGGGGCGGCCCGGGGAGCTGTTTTTT
CDR3aa: CASSLRLAGRPGELFF

d_gene: -
j_gene: TRBJ2-6
abundance: few
v_gene: TRBV20-1
CDR3nt: TGCAGTGCTAGCTTCTCTGGGGCCAACGTCCTGACTTTC
CDR3aa: CSASFSGANVLTF

d_gene: -
j_gene: TRBJ2-1
abundance: -
v_gene: TRBV5-1
CDR3nt: TGCGCCAGCAGCTTGGTTGGGCCTCCGGGCTCTGGTGAGCAGTTCTTC
CDR3aa: CASSLVGPPGSGEQFF

d_gene: -
j_gene: TRBJ1-5
abundance: few
v_gene: TRBV20-1
CDR3nt: TGCAGTGCTAGCCCGGGGGGATATCAGCCCCAGCATTTT
CDR3aa: CSASPGGYQPQHF

d_gene: -
j_gene: TRBJ2-1
abundance: few
v_gene: TRBV29-1
CDR3nt: TGCAGCGTCCTTAGCGACATCTACAATGAGCAGTTCTTC
CDR3aa: CSVLSDIYNEQFF

d_gene: -
j_gene: TRBJ2-7
abundance: few
v_gene: TRBV5-6
CDR3nt: TGTGCCAGCAGCTACCAATACGAGCAGTACTTC
CDR3aa: CASSYQYEQYF

d_gene: -
j_gene: TRBJ1-1
abundance: few
v_gene: TRBV29-1
CDR3nt: TGCAGCGCGGTAGTTCTGGCTCGGGCTTTCTTT
CDR3aa: CSAVVLARAFF

d_gene: TRBD1
j_gene: TRBJ1-2
abundance: -
v_gene: TRBV9
CDR3nt: TGTGCCAGCAGCGTAGACCTACAGGGGGAATCTCATGGCTACACCTTC
CDR3aa: CASSVDLQGESHGYTF

d_gene: TRBD1
j_gene: TRBJ1-2
abundance: -
v_gene: TRBV7-2
CDR3nt: TGTGCCAGCAGCCCTTGGACAGGGGCGATCTATGGCTACACCTTC
CDR3aa: CASSPWTGAIYGYTF

d_gene: -
j_gene: TRBJ1-3
abundance: few
v_gene: TRBV12-3/TRBV12-4
CDR3nt: TGTGCCAGCAGTTTACAGGGCGACGGAGGGCGAAACACCATATATTTT
CDR3aa: CASSLQGDGGRNTIYF

d_gene: TRBD2
j_gene: TRBJ2-1
abundance: few
v_gene: TRBV20-1
CDR3nt: TGCAGTGCCCCGACTAGCGGGGGGGATCTTGAGCAGTTCTTC
CDR3aa: CSAPTSGGDLEQFF

d_gene: -
j_gene: TRBJ1-4
abundance: -
v_gene: TRBV27
CDR3nt: TGTGCCAGCGGAGGTCCGTATAATGAAAAACTGTTTTTT
CDR3aa: CASGGPYNEKLFF

d_gene: -
j_gene: TRBJ2-3
abundance: few
v_gene: TRBV24-1
CDR3nt: TGTGCCACCAGTGATTTGCGGGGAAGACACACAGATACGCAGTATTTT
CDR3aa: CATSDLRGRHTDTQYF

d_gene: -
j_gene: TRBJ2-7
abundance: -
v_gene: TRBV30
CDR3nt: TGTGCCGTGGGGGCCATTAGCTCCTACGAGCAGTACTTC
CDR3aa: CAVGAISSYEQYF

d_gene: TRBD1
j_gene: TRBJ2-7
abundance: few
v_gene: TRBV20-1
CDR3nt: TGCAGTGCTAGGGGGGACAGATTCTACGAGCAGTACTTC
CDR3aa: CSARGDRFYEQYF

d_gene: -
j_gene: TRBJ1-2
abundance: -
v_gene: TRBV18
CDR3nt: TGTGCCAGCTCACCAGCCGGGGCAAACTATGGCTACACCTTC
CDR3aa: CASSPAGANYGYTF

d_gene: -
j_gene: TRBJ2-2
abundance: many
v_gene: TRBV11-2
CDR3nt: TGTGCCAGCGGAAGGGGGAACACCGGGGAGCTGTTTTTT
CDR3aa: CASGRGNTGELFF

d_gene: -
j_gene: TRBJ2-5
abundance: -
v_gene: TRBV4-1
CDR3nt: TGCGCCAGCAGCCAAGTCCTGGTTAGAGAGACCCAGTACTTC
CDR3aa: CASSQVLVRETQYF

d_gene: -
j_gene: TRBJ2-5
abundance: many
v_gene: TRBV20-1
CDR3nt: TGCAGTGCTAGAGATCGGGGGATTAGATGGGAGACCCAGTACTTC
CDR3aa: CSARDRGIRWETQYF

d_gene: -
j_gene: TRBJ1-5
abundance: -
v_gene: TRBV2
CDR3nt: TGTGCCAGCAGTGAGTCCAGGGGTAGCAATCAGCCCCAGCATTTT
CDR3aa: CASSESRGSNQPQHF

d_gene: -
j_gene: TRBJ2-3
abundance: few
v_gene: TRBV11-2
CDR3nt: TGTGCCAGCAGCTCGGGACTGATTAGTACGCAGTATTTT
CDR3aa: CASSSGLISTQYF

d_gene: TRBD2
j_gene: TRBJ2-3
abundance: -
v_gene: TRBV7-2
CDR3nt: TGTGCCAGCAGCTTAGTCACTAGCGGGACAGATACGCAGTATTTT
CDR3aa: CASSLVTSGTDTQYF

d_gene: TRBD2
j_gene: TRBJ2-1
abundance: few
v_gene: TRBV24-1
CDR3nt: TGTGCCACCGCGGGGGTCCTTCCTGAGCAGTTCTTC
CDR3aa: CATAGVLPEQFF

d_gene: -
j_gene: TRBJ2-2
abundance: few
v_gene: TRBV27
CDR3nt: TGTGCCACCAAACGCGGGCACCTCACCGGGGAGCTGTTTTTT
CDR3aa: CATKRGHLTGELFF

d_gene: -
j_gene: TRBJ1-2
abundance: -
v_gene: TRBV7-2
CDR3nt: TGTGCCAGCAGCTTTTACATTAACTATGGCTACACCTTC
CDR3aa: CASSFYINYGYTF

d_gene: TRBD1
j_gene: TRBJ2-3
abundance: -
v_gene: TRBV11-2
CDR3nt: TGTGCCAGCAGCTCTTCCGGGACAGGACTCACAGATACGCAGTATTTT
CDR3aa: CASSSSGTGLTDTQYF

d_gene: TRBD1
j_gene: TRBJ2-3
abundance: many
v_gene: TRBV5-1
CDR3nt: TGCGCCAGCAAAAGACAGGGACACACAGATACGCAGTATTTT
CDR3aa: CASKRQGHTDTQYF

d_gene: -
j_gene: TRBJ1-5
abundance: many
v_gene: TRBV7-2
CDR3nt: TGTGCCAGCAGCTCGGGCCTAAACCAGCCCCAGCATTTT
CDR3aa: CASSSGLNQPQHF

d_gene: -
j_gene: TRBJ2-2
abundance: many
v_gene: TRBV10-3
CDR3nt: TGTGCCATCAATTTTCAGGGGAACACCGGGGAGCTGTTTTTT
CDR3aa: CAINFQGNTGELFF

d_gene: -
j_gene: TRBJ1-6
abundance: few
v_gene: TRBV4-3
CDR3nt: TGCGCCAGCAGCCAGGCTGGCCCAATTTCACCCCTCCACTTT
CDR3aa: CASSQAGPISPLHF

d_gene: -
j_gene: TRBJ2-3
abundance: many
v_gene: TRBV29-1
CDR3nt: TGCAGCGTTGTCCGGCGGGGCACAGATACGCAGTATTTT
CDR3aa: CSVVRRGTDTQYF

d_gene: -
j_gene: TRBJ1-2
abundance: -
v_gene: TRBV6-2/TRBV6-3
CDR3nt: TGTGCCAGCAGTTACGAGCGTACCTATGGCTACACCTTC
CDR3aa: CASSYERTYGYTF

d_gene: -
j_gene: TRBJ1-1
abundance: -
v_gene: TRBV6-2/TRBV6-3
CDR3nt: TGTGCCACCCTAACGGGGCTAAACACTGAAGCTTTCTTT
CDR3aa: CATLTGLNTEAFF

d_gene: TRBD2
j_gene: TRBJ2-1
abundance: -
v_gene: TRBV19
CDR3nt: TGTGCCAGTAGCCGTCTAGCGGGGGGTCTTAGCTCCTACAATGAGCAGTTCTTC
CDR3aa: CASSRLAGGLSSYNEQFF

d_gene: TRBD2
j_gene: TRBJ2-2
abundance: -
v_gene: TRBV5-1
CDR3nt: TGCGCCAGCAGCCCCGGACTAGCGGGGTCTAGGACCGGGGAGCTGTTTTTT
CDR3aa: CASSPGLAGSRTGELFF

d_gene: -
j_gene: TRBJ2-1
abundance: many
v_gene: TRBV28
CDR3nt: TGTGCCAGCAGGGGCTACAATGAGCAGTTCTTC
CDR3aa: CASRGYNEQFF

d_gene: TRBD1
j_gene: TRBJ1-4
abundance: few
v_gene: TRBV7-6
CDR3nt: TGTGCCAGCAGCTCGACAGGGGAAAAACTGTTTTTT
CDR3aa: CASSSTGEKLFF

d_gene: TRBD1
j_gene: TRBJ1-4
abundance: few
v_gene: TRBV18
CDR3nt: TGTGCCAGCTCACCAGGGACAGGGGCATCCGAAAAACTGTTTTTT
CDR3aa: CASSPGTGASEKLFF

d_gene: -
j_gene: TRBJ1-6
abundance: -
v_gene: TRBV21-1
CDR3nt: TGTGCCAGCAGCCCACAGGGGAATTCACCCCTCCACTTT
CDR3aa: CASSPQGNSPLHF

d_gene: -
j_gene: TRBJ2-7
abundance: many
v_gene: TRBV5-1
CDR3nt: TGCGCCAGCAGCTTGGAACCCGATTACTACGAGCAGTACTTC
CDR3aa: CASSLEPDYYEQYF

d_gene: -
j_gene: TRBJ2-4
abundance: few
v_gene: TRBV30
CDR3nt: TGTGCCTGGTCAGACTCGGCCATTCAGTACTTC
CDR3aa: CAWSDSAIQYF

d_gene: -
j_gene: TRBJ1-2
abundance: -
v_gene: TRBV25-1
CDR3nt: TGTGCCAGCTTGAACCGCAGGGATGGCTACACCTTC
CDR3aa: CASLNRRDGYTF

d_gene: -
j_gene: TRBJ2-2
abundance: few
v_gene: TRBV12-3/TRBV12-4
CDR3nt: TGTGCCAGCACGCCCACCGGGGAGCTGTTTTTT
CDR3aa: CASTPTGELFF

d_gene: TRBD2
j_gene: TRBJ2-3
abundance: -
v_gene: TRBV7-6
CDR3nt: TGTGCCAGCAGCTTAGCGCGTACGGGGGGGCCGGGTACGCAGTATTTT
CDR3aa: CASSLARTGGPGTQYF

d_gene: TRBD1
j_gene: TRBJ1-1
abundance: -
v_gene: TRBV6-1
CDR3nt: TGTGCCAGCAGTGTTGGGGACAGGGGGCCTGAAGCTTTCTTT
CDR3aa: CASSVGDRGPEAFF

d_gene: -
j_gene: TRBJ2-7
abundance: -
v_gene: TRBV6-5
CDR3nt: TGTGCCAGCAGTTACAGGGCGGGATACGAGCAGTACTTC
CDR3aa: CASSYRAGYEQYF

d_gene: -
j_gene: TRBJ1-2
abundance: -
v_gene: TRBV5-1
CDR3nt: TGCGCCAGCAGCTTCGGTGCGGGGCTTGGCTACACCTTC
CDR3aa: CASSFGAGLGYTF

d_gene: -
j_gene: TRBJ2-3
abundance: few
v_gene: TRBV12-3/TRBV12-4
CDR3nt: TGTGCCAGCAGTTACAGGGAGACAGATACGCAGTATTTT
CDR3aa: CASSYRETDTQYF

d_gene: -
j_gene: TRBJ1-1
abundance: -
v_gene: TRBV5-1
CDR3nt: TGCGCCAGCAAACGGCAGAAGAACACTGAAGCTTTCTTT
CDR3aa: CASKRQKNTEAFF